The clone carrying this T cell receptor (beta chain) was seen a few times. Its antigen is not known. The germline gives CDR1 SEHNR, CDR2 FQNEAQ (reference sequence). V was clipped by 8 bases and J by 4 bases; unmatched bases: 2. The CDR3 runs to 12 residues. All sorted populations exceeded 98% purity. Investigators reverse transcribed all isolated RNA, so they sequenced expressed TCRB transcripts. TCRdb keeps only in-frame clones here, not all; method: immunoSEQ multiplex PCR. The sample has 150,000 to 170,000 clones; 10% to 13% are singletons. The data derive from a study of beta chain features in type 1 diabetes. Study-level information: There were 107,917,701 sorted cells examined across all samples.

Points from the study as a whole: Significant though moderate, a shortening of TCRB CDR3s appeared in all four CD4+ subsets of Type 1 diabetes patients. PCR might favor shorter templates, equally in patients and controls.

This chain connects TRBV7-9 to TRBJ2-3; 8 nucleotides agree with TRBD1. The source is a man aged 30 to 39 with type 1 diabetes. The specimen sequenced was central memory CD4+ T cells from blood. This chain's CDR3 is CASQGAADTQYF. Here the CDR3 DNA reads TGTGCCAGCCAGGGGGCCGCAGATACGCAGTATTTT.